These 18 T cell receptor beta chains were sequenced from one sample in a study of T-cell memory formation after mild COVID-19 (dated by TCRdb to 2020 to 2022). Library creation used 5' RACE. This sample was sequenced with an Illumina NovaSeq 6000. TCRdb passed the public sequencing reads through fastp at Q25 and MiXCR, retaining productive beta sequences. Rows merge per CDR3 protein into single entries with the most common DNA and genes. The sample data list about half a million distinct CDR3 sequences, and 15% to 20% of these were observed just once. The biggest ten clones account for around 12% of the sample. What was sequenced was PBMCs or a T cell subset sorted from them (not recorded which). These receptors came from an adult woman who had mild COVID-19 (a few samples of this study predate the infection). The sample titles of this study are shuffled in the database, so cell type and time point are left out; the donor was told from shared clones.

This clonotype was counted only a few times. The chain combines TRBV11-3 with TRBJ2-1, with TRBD2 as a possible D gene (6 bases). Germline V CDR1 and CDR2: SGHNT, YENEEA. V was shortened by 5 bases and J by 8 bases, with 25 bases between the two germline ends. This CDR3 is 17 amino acids long. In DNA form, the CDR3 reads TGTGCCAGCAGCCGGGGAGGTCAGCGTAGGTATGGAGATGAGCAGTTCTTC. Translation gives CASSRGGQRRYGDEQFF. Looking up the rest from reference TRBV11-3 and TRBJ2-1 gives the full variable domain: EAGVVQSPRYKIIEKKQPVAFWCNPISGHNTLYWYLQNLGQGPELLIRYENEEAVDDSQLPKDRFSAERLKGVDSTLKIQPAELGDSAVYLCASSRGGQRRYGDEQFFGPGTRLTVL.

A few counts support this clonotype. The V call is TRBV27, the J call TRBJ2-3; TRBD1 agrees at 10 bases. Losses at the gene ends were 6 bases for V and 3 bases for J; bases not matched to a gene: 9. Germline-derived CDR1 and CDR2 are MNHEY and SMNVEV (reference sequence). There are 16 residues in the CDR3. DNA of the CDR3: TGTGCCAGCAGACCTCCAGACAGGGGGCTAACAGATACGCAGTATTTT. Its translation: CASRPPDRGLTDTQYF.

The J gene is TRBJ2-1, the V gene TRBV24-1; maybe TRBD1 (7 bases). V was cut by 0 bases and J by 6 bases, with 14 bases left in between. The CDR3 has 16 residues. Looked up from germline, CDR1 is KGHDR and CDR2 is SFDVKD. The CDR3 loop reads CATSDLSNRGGNEQFF. The CDR3 DNA is TGTGCCACCAGTGATTTGTCGAACAGGGGAGGCAATGAGCAGTTCTTC.

The V and J genes are TRBV16 and TRBJ1-1; possible D gene TRBD1, 6 bases. Deletions cut 4 bases from V and 8 bases from J, with 14 bases between. Germline loops: CDR1 KGHSY, CDR2 FQNENV. CDR3 length: 13 residues. The CDR3 DNA reads TGTGCCAGCAGCCCCAACACAGGGACCGAAGCTTTCTTT. As protein: CASSPNTGTEAFF.

This rearrangement joins TRBV6-4 to TRBJ2-3, with TRBD1 matching over 9 bases. The CDR3 totals 14 residues. The trim removed 6 bases at V and 5 bases at J, leaving 6 bases unmatched. Germline V CDR1 and CDR2: MRHNA, SNTAGT. CDR3 nucleotides: TGTGCCAGCAGCGAACAGGGGGCGGGAGATACGCAGTATTTT. Translation gives CASSEQGAGDTQYF.

The V call is TRBV6-5, the J call TRBJ1-5; no clear D gene. Per germline, CDR1 MNHEY and CDR2 SVGAGI. Trimming shortened V by 3 bases and J by 7 bases, and 10 bases separated the two germline ends. The CDR3 consists of 13 residues. Here the CDR3 reads CASSYLGDQPQHF. DNA for the CDR3: TGTGCCAGCAGTTATCTTGGAGACCAGCCCCAGCATTTT.

A few counts support this clonotype. The CDR3 spells CASSQVAAANYGYTF. CDR3 nucleotide sequence: TGCGCCAGCAGCCAAGTAGCGGCAGCTAACTATGGCTACACCTTC. The gene calls are TRBV4-3 and TRBJ1-2; D ambiguous. The CDR3 contains 15 residues. Per the germline V gene, CDR1 is LGHNA and CDR2 is YSLEER. Trimming removed 1 base at V and 0 bases at J, with 9 bases between.

The sample holds a few counts of this clonotype. The chain recombines TRBV4-3 with TRBJ1-5; TRBD1 agrees at 7 bases. Germline trimming cut 0 bases from V and 4 bases from J; bases unmatched to any gene: 3. This CDR3 is 15 amino acids long. In germline, CDR1 is LGHNA, CDR2 YSLEER. As DNA, the CDR3 is TGCGCCAGCAGCCAAGATGGGACAGCGAATCAGCCCCAGCATTTT. Translating gives CASSQDGTANQPQHF.

This clonotype was seen repeatedly, ten times or more. The genes are TRBV5-1 and TRBJ2-1; D unclear. The CDR3 is 12 amino acids. V was shortened by 0 bases and J by 8 bases, with 6 bases between the two germline ends. Germline lookup yields CDR1 SGHRS and CDR2 YFSETQ. CDR3 DNA sequence: TGCGCCAGCAGCTTGGGGCGCGATGAGCAGTTCTTC. Protein: CASSLGRDEQFF.

The gene calls are TRBV7-9 and TRBJ2-1; D gene unclear. CDR1 is SEHNR and CDR2 is FQNEAQ in the germline V gene (reference sequence). The CDR3 covers 15 residues. V was clipped by 1 base and J by 2 bases, with 9 bases between them. The CDR3 is CASSLEASPYNEQFF. The CDR3 region has the DNA TGTGCCAGCAGCTTAGAGGCTAGTCCCTACAATGAGCAGTTCTTC.

The V and J genes are TRBV12-3 or TRBV12-4 and TRBJ1-6; the match to TRBD1 covers 8 bases. Trimming removed 5 bases from V and 3 bases from J; junction bases left unmatched: 12. There are 18 residues in the CDR3. As DNA, the CDR3 is TGTGCCAGCAGTCCAGGGCCGGACAGGGTGAACTATAATTCACCCCTCCACTTT. As protein: CASSPGPDRVNYNSPLHF.

A single count supports this clonotype. The V gene is TRBV4-2, the J gene TRBJ2-7; 8 bases agree with TRBD2. The trim removed 3 bases at V and 7 bases at J, leaving 14 bases unmatched. This CDR3 comprises 16 residues. The germline CDR1 and CDR2 sequences are LGHNA and YNFKEQ. The CDR3 DNA sequence: TGTGCCAGCAGCCAGCCCGGGGGGGCAACATCGCCTGAGCAGTACTTC. This encodes CASSQPGGATSPEQYF.

This clonotype was recorded many times. The V gene is TRBV6-2 or TRBV6-3, the J gene TRBJ2-3; 7 bases are shared with TRBD2. CDR3 size: 17 residues. Losses at the gene ends were 3 bases for V and 2 bases for J; bases not matched to a gene: 11. Germline V gene data show CDR1 as MNHEY and CDR2 as SVGEGT. The CDR3 DNA is TGTGCCAGCAGTTATCGGGCTAGCGGAGCTCTCACAGATACGCAGTATTTT. Protein sequence: CASSYRASGALTDTQYF.

This clonotype has a handful of counts. The CDR3 region is CASGPDGYPIMAFF. The DNA for the CDR3 is TGTGCTAGTGGTCCCGACGGATATCCTATCATGGCTTTCTTT. The gene calls are TRBV12-5 and TRBJ1-1, with unresolved D. The CDR3 loop spans 14 amino acids. V lost 5 bases and J lost 11, with 21 bases in between. Germline assignment: CDR1 LGHNT and CDR2 FRNRAP.

This CDR3 is CASSLQVRYEQFF. In nucleotides, the CDR3 is TGTGCCAGCAGCTTACAGGTCCGTTATGAGCAGTTCTTC. The V gene is TRBV7-6, the J gene TRBJ2-1; D is undetermined. Trimming stripped 2 bases from V and 8 bases from J, with 10 bases between. CDR1 SGHVS and CDR2 FNYEAQ come from the germline V gene. The CDR3 sequence is 13 residues long.

The V and J genes are TRBV18 and TRBJ2-4; D is possibly TRBD2 (5 bases). The ends were cut back, 3 bases at V and 9 bases at J, with 15 bases in the middle. Germline V gene sequence: CDR1 KGHSH, CDR2 LQKENI. This CDR3 is built from 14 residues. CDR3 sequence: CASSPITGMGIQYF. The CDR3 DNA follows: TGTGCCAGCTCACCGATTACGGGGATGGGCATTCAGTACTTC.

This clonotype was recorded once. The rearrangement joins TRBV7-3 to TRBJ2-1, with D maybe TRBD1 (5 bases). Germline assignment: CDR1 SGHTA and CDR2 FQGTGA. V was shortened by 0 bases and J by 0 bases, with 9 bases between the two germline ends. CDR3 length: 16 amino acids. The CDR3 sequence: CASSLTPGFSYNEQFF. The CDR3 nucleotides are TGTGCCAGCAGCTTAACCCCAGGGTTCTCCTACAATGAGCAGTTCTTC.

This clonotype was detected only a few times. CDR3 bases: TGTGCCAGCAGTCAGAAGATCCCAACCGACTACGAGCAGTACTTC. It yields the protein CASSQKIPTDYEQYF. The chain combines TRBV6-2 or TRBV6-3 with TRBJ2-7; D not resolved. The CDR3 has 15 amino acids. Germline V gene sequence: CDR1 MNHEY, CDR2 SVGEGT. Trimming removed 5 bases at V and 3 bases at J, with 17 bases between.